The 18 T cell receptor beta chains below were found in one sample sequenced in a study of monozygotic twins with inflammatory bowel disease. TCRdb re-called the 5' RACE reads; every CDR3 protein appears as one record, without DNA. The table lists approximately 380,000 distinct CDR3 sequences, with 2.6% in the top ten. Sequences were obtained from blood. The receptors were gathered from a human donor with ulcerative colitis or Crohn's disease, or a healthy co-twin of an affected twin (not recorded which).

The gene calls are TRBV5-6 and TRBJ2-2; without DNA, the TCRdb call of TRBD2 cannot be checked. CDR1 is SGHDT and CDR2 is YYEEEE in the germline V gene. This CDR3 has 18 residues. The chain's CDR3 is CASSSPGVAGGHSGELFF. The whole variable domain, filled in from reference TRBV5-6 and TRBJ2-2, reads DAGVTQSPTHLIKTRGQQVTLRCSPKSGHDTVSWYQQALGQGPQFIFQYYEEEERQRGNFPDRFSGHQFPNYSSELNVNALLLGDSALYLCASSSPGVAGGHSGELFFGEGSRLTVL.

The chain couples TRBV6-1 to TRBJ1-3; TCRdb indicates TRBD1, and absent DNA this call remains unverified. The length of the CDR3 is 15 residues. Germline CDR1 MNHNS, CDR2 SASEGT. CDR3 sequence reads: CASTPGFPSGNTIYF.

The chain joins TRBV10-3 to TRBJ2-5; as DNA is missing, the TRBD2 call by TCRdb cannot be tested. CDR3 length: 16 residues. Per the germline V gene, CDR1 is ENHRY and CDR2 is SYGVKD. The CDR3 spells CAISAGTSGGQETQYF.

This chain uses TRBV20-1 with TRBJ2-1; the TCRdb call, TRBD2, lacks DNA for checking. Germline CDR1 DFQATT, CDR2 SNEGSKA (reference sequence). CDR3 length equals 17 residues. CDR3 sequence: CSARGPDAGGQNNEQFF.

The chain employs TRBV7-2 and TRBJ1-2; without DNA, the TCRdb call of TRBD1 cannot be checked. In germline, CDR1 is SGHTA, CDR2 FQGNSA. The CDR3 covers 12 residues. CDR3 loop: CASSSGPGGYTF.

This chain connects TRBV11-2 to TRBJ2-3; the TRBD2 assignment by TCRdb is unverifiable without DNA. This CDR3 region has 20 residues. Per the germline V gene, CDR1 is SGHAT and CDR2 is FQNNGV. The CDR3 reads CASSSPGLAGGRGGPDTQYF.

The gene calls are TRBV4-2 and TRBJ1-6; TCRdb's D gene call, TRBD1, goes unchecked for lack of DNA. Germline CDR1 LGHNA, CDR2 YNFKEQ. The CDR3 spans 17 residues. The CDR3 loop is CASSQPVGRRPNSPLHF.

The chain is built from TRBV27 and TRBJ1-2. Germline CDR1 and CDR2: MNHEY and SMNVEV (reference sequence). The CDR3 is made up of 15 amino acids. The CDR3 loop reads CASSLSQGSSGGYTF.

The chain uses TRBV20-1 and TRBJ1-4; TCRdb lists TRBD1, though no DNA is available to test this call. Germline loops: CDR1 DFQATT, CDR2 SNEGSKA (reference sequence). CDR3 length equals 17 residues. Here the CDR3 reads CSARAEGLYSLGEKLFF.

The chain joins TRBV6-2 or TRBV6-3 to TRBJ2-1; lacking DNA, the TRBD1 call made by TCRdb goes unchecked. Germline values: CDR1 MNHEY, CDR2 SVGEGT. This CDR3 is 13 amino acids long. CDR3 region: CASSGTGYNEQFF.

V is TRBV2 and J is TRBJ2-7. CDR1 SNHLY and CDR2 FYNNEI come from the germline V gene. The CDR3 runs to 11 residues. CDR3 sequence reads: CASRRTDEQYF.

The CDR3 protein is CASSPRQQMNTEAFF. The V gene is TRBV18, the J gene TRBJ1-1; without DNA, the TCRdb call of TRBD1 cannot be checked. The CDR3 covers 15 residues. Germline values: CDR1 KGHSH, CDR2 LQKENI.

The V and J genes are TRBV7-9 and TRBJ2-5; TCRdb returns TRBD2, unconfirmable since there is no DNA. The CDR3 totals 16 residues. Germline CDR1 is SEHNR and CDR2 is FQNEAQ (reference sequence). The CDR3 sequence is CASSTRGPSQEETQYF.

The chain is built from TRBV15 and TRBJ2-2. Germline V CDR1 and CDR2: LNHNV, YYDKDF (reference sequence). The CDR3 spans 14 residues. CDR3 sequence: CATSIEQNTGELFF.

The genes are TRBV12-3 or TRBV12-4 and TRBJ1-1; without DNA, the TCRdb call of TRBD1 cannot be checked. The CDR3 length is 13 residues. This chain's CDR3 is CASSPRTEAEAFF.

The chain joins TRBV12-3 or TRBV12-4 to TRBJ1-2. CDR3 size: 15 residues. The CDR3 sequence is CASSPTLGAYYGYTF.

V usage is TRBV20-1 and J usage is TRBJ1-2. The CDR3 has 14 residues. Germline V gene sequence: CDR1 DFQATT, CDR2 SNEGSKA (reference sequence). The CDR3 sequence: CSARDRGRARGYTF.

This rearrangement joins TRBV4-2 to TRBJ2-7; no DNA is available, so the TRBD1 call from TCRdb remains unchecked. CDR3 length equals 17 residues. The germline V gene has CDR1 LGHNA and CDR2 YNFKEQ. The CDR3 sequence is CASSFTGTGVSPYEQYF.